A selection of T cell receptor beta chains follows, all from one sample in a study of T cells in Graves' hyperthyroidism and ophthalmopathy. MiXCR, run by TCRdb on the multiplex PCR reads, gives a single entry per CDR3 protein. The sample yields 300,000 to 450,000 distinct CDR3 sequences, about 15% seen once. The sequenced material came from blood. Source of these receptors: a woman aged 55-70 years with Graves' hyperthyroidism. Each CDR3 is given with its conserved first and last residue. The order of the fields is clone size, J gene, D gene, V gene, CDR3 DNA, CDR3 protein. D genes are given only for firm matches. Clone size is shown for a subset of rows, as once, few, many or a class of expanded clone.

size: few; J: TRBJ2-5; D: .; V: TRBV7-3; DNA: TGTGCCAGCAGCTTATTCCCCGAAGAGACCCAGTACTTC; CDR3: CASSLFPEETQYF
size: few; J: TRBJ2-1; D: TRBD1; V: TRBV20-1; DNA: TGCAGTGCTAGAGATCCCGTGACAGGGGGGCATGAGCAGTTCTTC; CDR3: CSARDPVTGGHEQFF
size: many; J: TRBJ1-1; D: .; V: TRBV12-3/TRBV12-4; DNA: TGTGCCAGCAGTTTCGGGGTCGGCACTGAAGCTTTCTTT; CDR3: CASSFGVGTEAFF
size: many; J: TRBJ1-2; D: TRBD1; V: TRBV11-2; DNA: TGTGCCAGCAGCTTTAGGAGACAGGGAGATGGTGGCTACACCTTC; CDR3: CASSFRRQGDGGYTF
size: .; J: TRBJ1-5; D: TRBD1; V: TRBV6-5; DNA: TGTGCCAGCAGTTACTCGGGACAGGGGCTCAATCAGCCCCAGCATTTT; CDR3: CASSYSGQGLNQPQHF
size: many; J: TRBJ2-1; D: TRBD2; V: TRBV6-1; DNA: TGTGCCAGCAGTTATGCAGCGGGATGGATCAATGAGCAGTTCTTC; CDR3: CASSYAAGWINEQFF
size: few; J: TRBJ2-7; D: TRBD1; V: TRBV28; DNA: TGTGCCAGCAGTGTACAGGGGGCGACCAAGTTCGAGCAGTACTTC; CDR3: CASSVQGATKFEQYF
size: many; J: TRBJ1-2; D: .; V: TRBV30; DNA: TGTGCCTGGAGGATGGACTATGGCTACACCTTC; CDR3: CAWRMDYGYTF
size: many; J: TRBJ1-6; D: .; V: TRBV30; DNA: TGTGCCTGGAGTGTCTCCCTTCCTTCAGGGGACTCACCCCTCCACTTT; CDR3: CAWSVSLPSGDSPLHF
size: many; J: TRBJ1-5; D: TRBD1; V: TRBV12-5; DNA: TGTGCTAGTGGTTTGACCGTTGGACAGGGAATTCCAAATCAGCCCCAGCATTTT; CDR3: CASGLTVGQGIPNQPQHF
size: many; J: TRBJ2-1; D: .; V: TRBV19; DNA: TGTGCCAGTAGTATAACGGGAAATGAGCAGTTCTTC; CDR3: CASSITGNEQFF
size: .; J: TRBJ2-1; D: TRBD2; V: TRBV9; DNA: TGTGCCAGCAGCGTTAGCGGGGACCATCCCCTCTCCTACAATGAGCAGTTCTTC; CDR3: CASSVSGDHPLSYNEQFF
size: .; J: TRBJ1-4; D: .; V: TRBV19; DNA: TGTGCCAGTAGTATACAGGGGTATGAAAAACTGTTTTTT; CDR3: CASSIQGYEKLFF
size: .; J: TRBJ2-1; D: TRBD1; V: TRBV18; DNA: TGTGCCAGCTCACGGGCCGGGACAGGGGCCTACAATGAGCAGTTCTTC; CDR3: CASSRAGTGAYNEQFF
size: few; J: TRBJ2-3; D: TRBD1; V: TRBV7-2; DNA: TGTGCCAGCAGGAGAGGGGGCTCGACGACAGATACGCAGTATTTT; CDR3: CASRRGGSTTDTQYF
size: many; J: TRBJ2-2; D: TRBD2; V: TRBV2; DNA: TGTGCCAGCGGAGTAGTAGCGGGAGACACCGGGGAGCTGTTTTTT; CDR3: CASGVVAGDTGELFF
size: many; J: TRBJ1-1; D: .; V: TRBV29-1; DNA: TGCAGCGTTCGCTGGCCAGGGAACACTGAAGCTTTCTTT; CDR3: CSVRWPGNTEAFF
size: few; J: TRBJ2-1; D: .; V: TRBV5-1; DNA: TGCGCCAGCAGCCCGGGGGGACAGGTGGTCGATGAGCAGTTCTTC; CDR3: CASSPGGQVVDEQFF
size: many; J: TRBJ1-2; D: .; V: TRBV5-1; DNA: TGCGCCAGCAGCCCGCGGACTGACGCTGGAGGCTACACCTTC; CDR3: CASSPRTDAGGYTF
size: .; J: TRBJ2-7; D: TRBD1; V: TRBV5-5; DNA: TGTGCCAGCAGGGAGACAGGGGGCTACGAGCAGTACTTC; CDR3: CASRETGGYEQYF
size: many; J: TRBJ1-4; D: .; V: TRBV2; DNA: TGTGCCAGCTCCGGACCCCTAAATGAAAAACTGTTTTTT; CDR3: CASSGPLNEKLFF
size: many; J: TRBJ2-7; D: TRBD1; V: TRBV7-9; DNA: TGTGCCAGCAGCGATAGTGGACAGGGAGTCTACGAGCAGTACTTC; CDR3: CASSDSGQGVYEQYF
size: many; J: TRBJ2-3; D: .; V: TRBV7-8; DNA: TGTGCCAGCAGCTTGGGTGGAGCGCACTCAGATACGCAGTATTTT; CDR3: CASSLGGAHSDTQYF
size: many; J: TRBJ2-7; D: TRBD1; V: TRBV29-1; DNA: TGCAGCGTCCTGGACAGGGGGGGTTCCTACGAGCAGTACTTC; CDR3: CSVLDRGGSYEQYF
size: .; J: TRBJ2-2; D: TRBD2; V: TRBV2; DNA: TGTGCCAGCAGGCGGGAGCTGAACACCGGGGAGCTGTTTTTT; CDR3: CASRRELNTGELFF
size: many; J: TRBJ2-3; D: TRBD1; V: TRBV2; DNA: TGTGCCAGCAGCGAGGACAGGGAGAGAGATACGCAGTATTTT; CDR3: CASSEDRERDTQYF
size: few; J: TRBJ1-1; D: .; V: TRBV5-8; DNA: TGTGCCAGCAGCCCCAGCCCGCGTAGGGGTGAAGCTTTCTTT; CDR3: CASSPSPRRGEAFF
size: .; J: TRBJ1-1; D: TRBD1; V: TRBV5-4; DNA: TGTGCCAGCAGCTTTACAGGGGGCTCCCTGAACACTGAAGCTTTCTTT; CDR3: CASSFTGGSLNTEAFF
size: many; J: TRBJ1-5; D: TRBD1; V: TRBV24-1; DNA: TGTGCCACCAGTGACCCGGGGACAGTCTTCAATCAGCCCCAGCATTTT; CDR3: CATSDPGTVFNQPQHF
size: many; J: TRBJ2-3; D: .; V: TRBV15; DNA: TGTGCCACCAGCAGAGATCGCGCGGATACCACAGATACGCAGTATTTT; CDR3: CATSRDRADTTDTQYF
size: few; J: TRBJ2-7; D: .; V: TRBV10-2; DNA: TGCGCCAGCAGTGAGTTTCGCGCCAGCTCCTACGAGCAGTACTTC; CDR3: CASSEFRASSYEQYF
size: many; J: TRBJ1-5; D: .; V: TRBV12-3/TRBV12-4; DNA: TGTGCCAGCAGTCGAAATCAGCCCCAGCATTTT; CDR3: CASSRNQPQHF
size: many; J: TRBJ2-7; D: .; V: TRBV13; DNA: TGTGCCAGCAGCCCGGGAGTGTCTCACTACGAGCAGTACTTC; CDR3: CASSPGVSHYEQYF
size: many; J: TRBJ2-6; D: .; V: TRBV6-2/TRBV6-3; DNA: TGTGCCAGCAGTTATATACCCAGCTCTGGGGCCAACGTCCTGACTTTC; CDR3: CASSYIPSSGANVLTF
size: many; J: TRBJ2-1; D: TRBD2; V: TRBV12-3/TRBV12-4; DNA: TGTGCCAGCACCCCAGGGGGACTAGCGGGAACGGATGAGCAGTTCTTC; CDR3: CASTPGGLAGTDEQFF
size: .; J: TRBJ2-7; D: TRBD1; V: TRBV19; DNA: TGTGCCAGTAGTATCGGGACAGGGGTCTACGAGCAGTACTTC; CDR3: CASSIGTGVYEQYF
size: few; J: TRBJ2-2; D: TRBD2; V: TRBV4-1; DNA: TGCGCCAGCAGCCAGGGCCGACTAGCGGTGAACACCGGGGAGCTGTTTTTT; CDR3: CASSQGRLAVNTGELFF
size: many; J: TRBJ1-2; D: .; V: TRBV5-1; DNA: TGCGCCAGCAGCTTGAGCAGCACTAACTATGGCTACACCTTC; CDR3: CASSLSSTNYGYTF
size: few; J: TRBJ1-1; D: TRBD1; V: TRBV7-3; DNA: TGTGCCAGCAGCAGACAGGGAGGGGAAACTGAAGCTTTCTTT; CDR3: CASSRQGGETEAFF
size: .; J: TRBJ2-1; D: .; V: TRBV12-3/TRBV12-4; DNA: TGTGCCAGCATGGCGGGTGGTGAGCAGTTCTTC; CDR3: CASMAGGEQFF
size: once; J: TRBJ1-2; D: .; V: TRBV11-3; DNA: TGTGCCAGCAGCTTTCCGGGGCCCCCTGAGGATGGCTACACCTTC; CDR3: CASSFPGPPEDGYTF
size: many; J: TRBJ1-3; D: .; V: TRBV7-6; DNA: TGTGCCAGCAGCTTAGGGGCCACAGAGTCTGGAAACACCATATATTTT; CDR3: CASSLGATESGNTIYF
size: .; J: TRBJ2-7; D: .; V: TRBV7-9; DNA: TGTGCCAGCAGCTTAGCAGTGGCGACTTCCTACGAGCAGTACTTC; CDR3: CASSLAVATSYEQYF
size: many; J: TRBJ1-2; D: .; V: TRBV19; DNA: TGTGCCAGTAGTATAGTGGCGGCAGCAGAGGGCCTGGACTATGGCTACACCTTC; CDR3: CASSIVAAAEGLDYGYTF
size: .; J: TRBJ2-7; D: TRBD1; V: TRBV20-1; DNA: TGCAGTGCTAGCACGGGACAGGGGGTCGACGAGCAGTACTTC; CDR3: CSASTGQGVDEQYF
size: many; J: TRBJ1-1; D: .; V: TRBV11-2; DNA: TGTGCCAGCAGCCATAGGACCAACCTAATCAGAGGGCCCACTGAAGCTTTCTTT; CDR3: CASSHRTNLIRGPTEAFF
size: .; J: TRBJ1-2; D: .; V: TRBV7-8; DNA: TGTGCCAGCAGCGCGTTCTCACAGGGTCCCTATGGCTACACCTTC; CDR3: CASSAFSQGPYGYTF
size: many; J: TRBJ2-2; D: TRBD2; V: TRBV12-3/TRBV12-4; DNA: TGTGCCAGCACCCGGGACTACTCGAACACCGGGGAGCTGTTTTTT; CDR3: CASTRDYSNTGELFF
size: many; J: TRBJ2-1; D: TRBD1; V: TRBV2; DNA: TGTGCCAGCAGTGAAGTAGGACAGGGGGGATATGAGCAGTTCTTC; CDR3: CASSEVGQGGYEQFF
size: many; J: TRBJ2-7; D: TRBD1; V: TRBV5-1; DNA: TGCGCCAGCAGCTTGACGAGGACAGGGGGCGCCGAGCAGTACTTC; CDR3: CASSLTRTGGAEQYF